This is a list of T cell receptor beta chains from one sample in a study of shared clonotypes between healthy human individuals. Assay used: immunoSEQ multiplex PCR; TCRdb lists only in-frame clones, some missing. The sample lists nearly 750,000 clones; roughly two thirds were seen once. Sequenced: memory CD4+ T cells sorted from blood. The source of these receptors is a woman aged 30 to 39 in good health. CDR3s include the opening cysteine and the closing phenylalanine or tryptophan. Each record gives: V gene, D gene, clone size, J gene, CDR3 protein, CDR3 DNA. A D gene is named only where the DNA matches it firmly. The listing skips clone size in some rows; elsewhere it reads once, few, many or a size class.

V gene: TRBV28
D gene: TRBD2
clone size: NA
J gene: TRBJ2-7
CDR3 protein: CASSPGTSESYEQYF
CDR3 DNA: TGTGCCAGCAGTCCAGGGACTAGCGAGTCCTACGAGCAGTACTTC

V gene: TRBV5-6
D gene: TRBD2
clone size: NA
J gene: TRBJ2-1
CDR3 protein: CASTKTGGWYNEQFF
CDR3 DNA: TGTGCCAGCACGAAAACGGGAGGATGGTACAATGAGCAGTTCTTC

V gene: TRBV4-1
D gene: NA
clone size: once
J gene: TRBJ2-5
CDR3 protein: CASSQPPGGTGAWETQYF
CDR3 DNA: TGCGCCAGCAGCCAACCGCCCGGGGGGACGGGGGCTTGGGAGACCCAGTACTTC

V gene: TRBV18
D gene: NA
clone size: NA
J gene: TRBJ1-2
CDR3 protein: CASSPPPGDYGYTF
CDR3 DNA: TGTGCCAGCTCACCACCGCCGGGTGACTATGGCTACACCTTC

V gene: TRBV7-8
D gene: TRBD2
clone size: NA
J gene: TRBJ2-5
CDR3 protein: CASSGGLAGIQETQYF
CDR3 DNA: TGTGCCAGCAGCGGCGGACTAGCGGGCATCCAAGAGACCCAGTACTTC

V gene: TRBV6-1
D gene: TRBD2
clone size: NA
J gene: TRBJ2-1
CDR3 protein: CASSVGLAGQQFF
CDR3 DNA: TGTGCCAGCAGTGTCGGACTAGCGGGCCAGCAGTTCTTC

V gene: TRBV6-5
D gene: NA
clone size: NA
J gene: TRBJ2-3
CDR3 protein: CATQRVDTQYF
CDR3 DNA: TGTGCAACACAGCGGGTAGATACGCAGTATTTT

V gene: TRBV5-1
D gene: NA
clone size: NA
J gene: TRBJ2-3
CDR3 protein: CASSFVNTQYF
CDR3 DNA: TGCGCCAGCAGCTTCGTAAATACGCAGTATTTT

V gene: TRBV2
D gene: TRBD2
clone size: NA
J gene: TRBJ2-7
CDR3 protein: CASNSGSVYEQYF
CDR3 DNA: TGTGCCAGCAACAGCGGGAGCGTCTACGAGCAGTACTTC

V gene: TRBV7-8
D gene: TRBD1
clone size: NA
J gene: TRBJ1-5
CDR3 protein: CASSHPNLGQGTGNQPQHF
CDR3 DNA: TGTGCCAGCAGCCACCCGAACCTAGGACAGGGGACGGGGAATCAGCCCCAGCATTTT

V gene: TRBV15
D gene: TRBD1
clone size: NA
J gene: TRBJ2-5
CDR3 protein: CATERDRGGEQYF
CDR3 DNA: TGTGCCACCGAACGGGACAGGGGAGGGGAGCAGTACTTC